Listed here are 13 T cell receptor beta chains from one sample, sequenced in a study of beta chain features in type 1 diabetes. Sequenced material consisted of expressed TCRB transcripts (all of the isolated RNA was reverse transcribed). TCRdb's copy holds only in-frame clones and misses some; the assay was immunoSEQ multiplex PCR. The data show around 240,000 clones, with under 70% seen just once and about 0.051% held by the top ten. The sequencing input was naive CD4+ T cells from blood. These receptors came from a man aged 25-40 years in good health.

The rearrangement links TRBV9 to TRBJ1-3; D unclear. CDR3 length: 15 amino acids. Trimming pared 4 bases from V and 4 bases from J, leaving 15 bases between. The germline V gene has CDR1 SGDLS and CDR2 YYNGEE. CDR3 DNA sequence: TGTGCCAGCAGCCAAGGAGACGTTGCGGGAAACACCATATATTTT. Translated: CASSQGDVAGNTIYF.

The chain joins TRBV30 to TRBJ1-2, with no clear D. V was trimmed by 1 base and J by 8 bases, leaving 14 bases between them. CDR1 is GTSNPN, CDR2 SVGIG, per germline (reference sequence). The CDR3 totals 13 residues. The CDR3 DNA reads as TGTGCCTGGAGTGAACGGCCGGCCGGGGGCTACACCTTC. As protein: CAWSERPAGGYTF. The entire variable domain, with the rest obtained from reference TRBV30 and TRBJ1-2, is as follows: SQTIHQWPATLVQPVGSPLSLECTVEGTSNPNLYWYRQAAGRGLQLLFYSVGIGQISSEVPQNLSASRPQDRQFILSSKKLLLSDSGFYLCAWSERPAGGYTFGSGTRLTVV.

This clone came up a few times. The chain employs TRBV7-9 and TRBJ2-5; 8 positions agree with TRBD2. Germline trimming cut 4 bases from V and 5 bases from J; bases unmatched to any gene: 3. This CDR3 is 13 amino acids long. Germline assignment: CDR1 SEHNR and CDR2 FQNEAQ (reference sequence). The CDR3 region is CASSSAGGETQYF. In nucleotides, the CDR3 is TGTGCCAGCAGCTCCGCGGGAGGCGAGACCCAGTACTTC.

This clone has only a few counts. The rearrangement uses TRBV7-2 and TRBJ2-5, with D unclear. V dropped 5 bases and J dropped 4 bases, with 11 bases sitting between them. The germline gives CDR1 SGHTA, CDR2 FQGNSA. This CDR3 region has 13 residues. Here the CDR3 DNA reads TGTGCCAGCAGCGCCCAACGCCGAGAGACCCAGTACTTC. This translates into CASSAQRRETQYF.

This clone has a single count. The chain couples TRBV30 to TRBJ1-2; no clear D. Germline CDR1 GTSNPN, CDR2 SVGIG (reference sequence). V lost 6 bases and J lost 8, with 13 bases in between. The CDR3 spans 11 residues. Here the CDR3 reads CACLPGEGYTF. CDR3 in DNA: TGTGCCTGCCTTCCTGGGGAAGGCTACACCTTC.

The chain uses TRBV5-4 and TRBJ2-5; TRBD2 is a possible D gene (6 bases). The CDR3 covers 14 residues. CDR1 is SGHNT, CDR2 YYREEE, per germline (reference sequence). The V gene lost 4 bases and the J gene lost 7 bases, with 17 bases spanning the gap. The DNA of the CDR3 is TGTGCCAGCAGCACGGGACTCCTACCGGGGACCCAGTACTTC. Amino acid sequence: CASSTGLLPGTQYF.

J is TRBJ1-5 and V is TRBV29-1, with 7 bases lining up with TRBD1. CDR1 and CDR2 from the germline V gene are SQVTM and ANQGSEA. V lost 6 bases and J lost 0; bases outside the gene matches: 2. This CDR3 contains 13 residues. As DNA, the CDR3 is TGCAGCGTGGGACAGTATAGCAATCAGCCCCAGCATTTT. Residues: CSVGQYSNQPQHF.

The rearrangement uses TRBV28 and TRBJ2-1; no reliable D call. V lost 3 bases and J lost 10, with 4 bases in between. Germline CDR1 and CDR2: MDHEN and SYDVKM. The CDR3 length is 10 residues. CDR3 in amino acids: CASSFEEQFF. The CDR3, as DNA: TGTGCCAGCAGTTTTGAGGAGCAGTTCTTC.

V gene TRBV5-4 combines with J gene TRBJ2-5; D not resolved. The germline V gene encodes CDR1 SGHNT and CDR2 YYREEE (reference sequence). The V end was cut by 1 base, the J end by 5 bases, with 12 bases between. The CDR3 spans 14 residues. CDR3 coding DNA: TGTGCCAGCAGCTTGAGGGCAGACGGGGAGACCCAGTACTTC. It is translated as CASSLRADGETQYF.

This clone showed up just once. This same CDR3 is encoded by further DNA sequences in the sample. The chain couples TRBV30 to TRBJ1-1; D remains ambiguous. Trimming took 4 bases from V and 5 from J, leaving 8 bases between them. Germline CDR1 is GTSNPN and CDR2 is SVGIG (reference sequence). This CDR3 contains 11 residues. CDR3 loop: CAWNRGTEAFF. The CDR3 coding sequence is TGTGCCTGGAATCGAGGGACTGAAGCTTTCTTT. The full variable domain, completed using reference TRBV30 and TRBJ1-1, is SQTIHQWPATLVQPVGSPLSLECTVEGTSNPNLYWYRQAAGRGLQLLFYSVGIGQISSEVPQNLSASRPQDRQFILSSKKLLLSDSGFYLCAWNRGTEAFFGQGTRLTVV.

The J gene is TRBJ2-1, the V gene TRBV29-1; D perhaps matches TRBD2 (6 bases). The CDR3 has 15 amino acids. Trimming removed 3 bases from V and 4 bases from J, with 16 bases in between. Germline assignment: CDR1 SQVTM and CDR2 ANQGSEA. This CDR3 is CSVDGWGEWYNEQFF. The DNA of the CDR3 is TGCAGCGTTGATGGGTGGGGGGAATGGTACAATGAGCAGTTCTTC.

The chain is built from TRBV7-6 and TRBJ2-2, with D hard to call. Looked up from germline, CDR1 is SGHVS and CDR2 is FNYEAQ. V was trimmed by 5 bases and J by 4 bases, leaving 11 bases between them. CDR3 length: 14 residues. The CDR3 nucleotides read TGTGCCAGCAGCCCCCTCTCGGCCACCGGGGAGCTGTTTTTT. This translates into CASSPLSATGELFF. Full variable domain (rest looked up from reference TRBV7-6 and TRBJ2-2): GAGVSQSPRYKVTKRGQDVALRCDPISGHVSLYWYRQALGQGPEFLTYFNYEAQQDKSGLPNDRFSAERPEGSISTLTIQRTEQRDSAMYRCASSPLSATGELFFGEGSRLTVL.

The V and J genes are TRBV29-1 and TRBJ2-2; a possible D gene is TRBD1 (5 bases). The CDR3 runs 13 residues. The V gene lost 7 bases and the J gene lost 7 bases, with 16 bases spanning the gap. Germline lookup yields CDR1 SQVTM and CDR2 ANQGSEA. The CDR3: CSASPGSVGELFF. CDR3 nucleotides: TGCAGCGCAAGTCCAGGGTCGGTCGGGGAGCTGTTTTTT.